The 27 T cell receptor beta chains below all came from one sample that was sequenced in a study of T cell changes during pregnancy in multiple sclerosis. Method: immunoSEQ multiplex PCR; TCRdb's copy keeps in-frame clones and lacks some. The sample records about 87,000 clones, over 85% being singletons. The specimen was peripheral blood, collected in the third trimester of pregnancy. Receptors originate from a female donor in good health, enrolled as a control in a pregnancy study.

This clone was seen once. The chain couples TRBV2 to TRBJ2-3; 10 nucleotides line up with TRBD2. The V gene's germline CDR1 is SNHLY and CDR2 FYNNEI. The ends lost 11 bases at V and 4 bases at J; junction bases unmatched: 9. The CDR3 is made up of 14 amino acids. The CDR3, as DNA: TGTGCCTATGGGGCAGCGGGAGGGGCAGATACGCAGTATTTT. This translates into CAYGAAGGADTQYF.

The V and J genes are TRBV5-4 and TRBJ2-7, with TRBD2 matching 12 bases. CDR1 SGHNT and CDR2 YYREEE come from the germline V gene (reference sequence). The CDR3 runs 16 residues. The J segment lost 1 base and the V segment lost 0 bases, leaving 2 bases of the junction unmatched. The CDR3 nucleotides are TGTGCCAGCAGCTTGGGAGGACTAGCGGGGTCCTACGAGCAGTACTTC. Its protein product is CASSLGGLAGSYEQYF.

The V and J genes are TRBV29-1 and TRBJ2-1, with 9 positions matching TRBD2. This CDR3 is built from 13 residues. Germline loops: CDR1 SQVTM, CDR2 ANQGSEA. Trimming removed 4 bases from V and 8 bases from J; junction bases left unmatched: 6. CDR3 DNA: TGCAGCGTTGGCAGGCTAGCGGGACATGAGCAGTTCTTC. Protein sequence: CSVGRLAGHEQFF.

DNA for the CDR3: TGTGCCAGCAGTCCTCGGGAGGGCCCCTACAATGAGCAGTTCTTC. This gives the protein CASSPREGPYNEQFF. This chain connects TRBV6-1 to TRBJ2-1; TRBD2 agrees at 8 bases. Trimming took 5 bases from V and 2 from J; bases not matched to a gene: 5. The CDR3 is 15 amino acids. The V gene's germline CDR1 is MNHNS and CDR2 SASEGT.

As DNA, the CDR3 is TGCAGCGTCTCGGACAGGACGCACTATGGCTACACCTTC. The encoded protein is CSVSDRTHYGYTF. The rearrangement uses TRBV29-1 and TRBJ1-2; 7 bases line up with TRBD1. This CDR3 contains 13 residues. Germline V CDR1 and CDR2: SQVTM, ANQGSEA. After removal of 6 bases from V and 3 bases from J, the junction contained 7 bases not matched to a gene.

The V and J genes are TRBV25-1 and TRBJ2-2, with 7 bases fitting TRBD1. The CDR3 length is 18 residues. Unmatched junction bases numbered 12, after V lost 4 bases and J lost 1 base. Looked up from germline, CDR1 is MGHDK and CDR2 is SYGVNS. The CDR3: CASSAGPTGEGNTGELFF. CDR3 DNA sequence: TGTGCCAGCAGTGCCGGCCCAACAGGGGAAGGGAACACCGGGGAGCTGTTTTTT.

CDR3 sequence: CASSLRATNEKLFF. Written as DNA, the CDR3 is TGTGCCAGCAGCTTAAGAGCAACTAATGAAAAACTGTTTTTT. The chain recombines TRBV7-2 with TRBJ1-4; D is unresolved. This CDR3 comprises 14 residues. The ends were cut back, 2 bases at V and 0 bases at J, with 4 bases in the middle. The germline CDR1 and CDR2 sequences are SGHTA and FQGNSA.

The rearrangement uses TRBV19 and TRBJ1-1; perhaps TRBD1 as D (6 bases). V lost 2 bases and J 4 bases, leaving 11 bases between the germline ends. Germline V lookup: CDR1 LNHDA, CDR2 SQIVND (reference sequence). The CDR3 runs to 14 residues. The CDR3 DNA follows: TGTGCCAGTAGTATAACAGGGAAGGGCACTGAAGCTTTCTTT. Encoded protein: CASSITGKGTEAFF.

This chain uses TRBV7-9 with TRBJ1-2; D is unresolved. This CDR3 is built from 14 residues. The germline gives CDR1 SEHNR, CDR2 FQNEAQ (reference sequence). V was pared by 4 bases and J by 4 bases, with 13 bases between. Written as DNA, the CDR3 is TGTGCCAGCAGCTCTCCGAACGGTCCCTATGGCTACACCTTC. This sequence encodes CASSSPNGPYGYTF.

The chain has TRBV13 and TRBJ1-1; D unresolved. The V end lost 4 bases, the J end lost 1 base, and 4 bases lay between the germline ends. The CDR3 covers 12 residues. Germline V gene lookup returns CDR1 PRHDT and CDR2 FYEKMQ (reference sequence). The CDR3 DNA is TGTGCCAGCAGCTCCCAGAACACTGAAGCTTTCTTT. This codes for CASSSQNTEAFF.

The rearrangement joins TRBV30 to TRBJ2-1; TRBD2 aligns across 8 bases. The CDR3 extends over 14 amino acids. After removal of 4 bases from V and 9 bases from J, the junction contained 11 bases not matched to a gene. Germline V lookup: CDR1 GTSNPN, CDR2 SVGIG (reference sequence). The CDR3 DNA reads TGTGCCTGGACCCCGGGGATAGCGGGAATTGAGCAGTTCTTC. Encoded protein: CAWTPGIAGIEQFF.

This chain joins TRBV28 and TRBJ1-5; no definite D call. Germline CDR1 and CDR2: MDHEN and SYDVKM. The length of the CDR3 is 12 residues. Trimming removed 4 bases at V and 9 bases at J, with 10 bases between. As DNA, the CDR3 is TGTGCCAGCAGTTCCTACTCGGGGCCCCAGCATTTT. This gives the protein CASSSYSGPQHF.

This clone was recorded once. J is TRBJ2-1 and V is TRBV28; the D gene is possibly TRBD2 (6 bases). This CDR3 has 12 amino acids. The germline V gene encodes CDR1 MDHEN and CDR2 SYDVKM. With 6 bases removed from V and 7 bases from J, the gap between germline ends came to 10 bases. CDR3: CASRGRRNEQFF. The CDR3 coding sequence is TGTGCCAGCAGAGGGAGGCGGAATGAGCAGTTCTTC.

This clone turned up a few times. The chain joins TRBV11-2 to TRBJ1-1; 8 bases align to TRBD1. Germline V gene lookup returns CDR1 SGHAT and CDR2 FQNNGV. V shed 1 base and J 4 bases; nucleotides not matched to a gene: 11. This CDR3 has 17 residues. The CDR3 here is CASSLGSRTGYFTEAFF. CDR3 DNA: TGTGCCAGCAGCTTAGGCAGCCGGACAGGGTATTTCACTGAAGCTTTCTTT.

CDR3 nucleotide sequence: TGCAGCGTTGAGGGATGGTACGGGGGAGTGGCTGAAGCTTTCTTT. As protein: CSVEGWYGGVAEAFF. The chain couples TRBV29-1 to TRBJ1-1; D is perhaps TRBD1 (5 bases). This CDR3 has 15 amino acids. Trimming left V 3 bases short and J 6 bases short, with 20 bases between. Germline V lookup: CDR1 SQVTM, CDR2 ANQGSEA.

CDR3 protein: CASSSHDRGFNEQYF. The CDR3 DNA sequence: TGTGCCAGCAGCTCACACGACAGGGGGTTCAACGAGCAGTACTTC. V gene TRBV5-4 combines with J gene TRBJ2-7; the match to TRBD1 covers 9 bases. The CDR3 spans 15 residues. The germline V gene has CDR1 SGHNT and CDR2 YYREEE (reference sequence). The V gene end was trimmed by 3 bases and the J gene end by 5 bases; junction bases not matched to a gene: 9.

The chain links TRBV5-5 to TRBJ1-2, with 12 bases identical to TRBD1. V gave up 1 base and J gave up 8 bases; unmatched junction bases: 9. This CDR3 spans 16 amino acids. CDR1 is SGHKS and CDR2 is YYEKEE in the germline V gene (reference sequence). The CDR3 spells CASSLMGTGGARGYTF. The CDR3 DNA sequence: TGTGCCAGCAGCTTGATGGGGACAGGGGGCGCGAGGGGCTACACCTTC.

V usage is TRBV7-9 and J usage is TRBJ2-7; a possible D gene is TRBD2 (5 bases). The germline CDR1 and CDR2 sequences are SEHNR and FQNEAQ (reference sequence). V lost 0 bases and J lost 2, with 14 bases in between. The CDR3 runs 16 residues. This CDR3 reads CASSLASSGGTYEQYF. Written as DNA, the CDR3 is TGTGCCAGCAGCTTAGCGTCCAGCGGAGGTACCTACGAGCAGTACTTC.

The chain is built from TRBV5-1 and TRBJ2-3; 8 bases align to TRBD1. V gave up 5 bases and J gave up 4 bases; unmatched junction bases: 18. CDR3 length: 18 residues. Germline V lookup: CDR1 SGHRS, CDR2 YFSETQ. For the CDR3, the DNA is TGCGCCAGCAGTTTAGGGGCAGGGGGCACGATTAAGGCAGATACGCAGTATTTT. Residues: CASSLGAGGTIKADTQYF.

The chain employs TRBV27 and TRBJ2-7, with TRBD2 matching 12 bases. V trimming: 3 bases; J trimming: 4 bases; junction bases outside the gene matches: 1. Germline lookup yields CDR1 MNHEY and CDR2 SMNVEV (reference sequence). This CDR3 is 14 amino acids long. CDR3 DNA: TGTGCCAGCAGTTTCGGACTAGCGGGGTACGAGCAGTACTTC. It yields the protein CASSFGLAGYEQYF.

This rearrangement joins TRBV5-1 to TRBJ2-2, with 7 bases that match TRBD1. Looked up from germline, CDR1 is SGHRS and CDR2 is YFSETQ. The J segment lost 0 bases and the V segment lost 4 bases, leaving 6 bases of the junction unmatched. The CDR3 covers 16 residues. This CDR3 is CASSLQGQPNTGELFF. CDR3 coding DNA: TGCGCCAGCAGCCTTCAGGGACAGCCGAACACCGGGGAGCTGTTTTTT.

The J gene is TRBJ2-1, the V gene TRBV6-1; D is unclear. Germline loops: CDR1 MNHNS, CDR2 SASEGT. V was pared by 6 bases and J by 5 bases, with 8 bases between. The CDR3 is 12 residues long. The chain's CDR3 is CASRVTDNEQFF. The DNA of the CDR3 is TGTGCCAGCAGAGTTACAGACAATGAGCAGTTCTTC.

The V and J genes are TRBV5-1 and TRBJ2-2; the D gene is possibly TRBD2 (6 bases). Germline V gene lookup returns CDR1 SGHRS and CDR2 YFSETQ. The CDR3 is made up of 14 amino acids. V gave up 2 bases and J gave up 5 bases, with 10 bases separating them. The CDR3, as DNA: TGCGCCAGCAGCTTCGGGGGTGAAACCGGGGAGCTGTTTTTT. This encodes CASSFGGETGELFF.

This chain uses TRBV27 with TRBJ1-5; 9 nucleotides line up with TRBD1. Per germline, CDR1 MNHEY and CDR2 SMNVEV (reference sequence). Germline trimming cut 9 bases from V and 6 bases from J; bases unmatched to any gene: 9. This CDR3 is 14 amino acids long. CDR3 in DNA: TGTGCCAGTTACACCGGGACAGGGATTCAGCCCCAGCATTTT. The encoded protein is CASYTGTGIQPQHF.

This chain links TRBV2 with TRBJ2-6; 9 bases map to TRBD1. The CDR3 is 20 residues long. The germline V gene has CDR1 SNHLY and CDR2 FYNNEI. V lost 0 bases and J lost 3; bases outside the gene matches: 12. For the CDR3, the DNA is TGTGCCAGCAGTGAAGCTCCGGGACAGGGTATGTCGTATGGGGCCAACGTCCTGACTTTC. Translating gives CASSEAPGQGMSYGANVLTF.

This chain uses TRBV2 with TRBJ2-7; no reliable D call. CDR1 and CDR2 from the germline V gene are SNHLY and FYNNEI. Trimming left V 8 bases short and J 3 bases short, with 14 bases between. This CDR3 contains 13 residues. This CDR3 is CASSEDWNYEQYF. In nucleotides, the CDR3 is TGTGCCAGCTCGGAAGACTGGAACTACGAGCAGTACTTC.

The genes are TRBV7-8 and TRBJ2-5; D gene ambiguous. V dropped 3 bases and J dropped 10 bases, with 9 bases sitting between them. The V gene's germline CDR1 is SGHVS and CDR2 FQNEAQ. The CDR3 totals 11 residues. The CDR3 is CASSLGQDQYF. The CDR3 DNA reads TGTGCCAGCAGCTTGGGTCAGGACCAGTACTTC. Full variable domain (missing parts from reference TRBV7-8 and TRBJ2-5): GAGVSQSPRYKVAKRGQDVALRCDPISGHVSLFWYQQALGQGPEFLTYFQNEAQLDKSGLPSDRFFAERPEGSVSTLKIQRTQQEDSAVYLCASSLGQDQYFGPGTRLLVL.